These T cell receptor beta chains were read from a single sample in a study of shared clonotypes between healthy human individuals. Sequenced by immunoSEQ multiplex PCR; TCRdb stores in-frame clones only, minus some. Seen here are 1.6 million or so clones, around 95% observed once, and the top ten hold about 1.2%. Sample: naive CD4+ T cells sorted from blood. Receptors were obtained from a man in his thirties or forties in good health. Each CDR3 is given without its conserved first and last residue. Fields, in order: CDR3 protein, J gene, CDR3 length, V gene, D gene. D genes are given only for firm matches.

CDR3 protein: ASSPVPSTDTQY
J gene: TRBJ2-3
CDR3 length: 12
V gene: TRBV18
D gene: NA

CDR3 protein: ASSRRLAGVAGELF
J gene: TRBJ2-2
CDR3 length: 14
V gene: TRBV4-3
D gene: TRBD2

CDR3 protein: ASSLALDSEQY
J gene: TRBJ2-7
CDR3 length: 11
V gene: TRBV7-8
D gene: NA

CDR3 protein: ASSQLFWDSNQPQH
J gene: TRBJ1-5
CDR3 length: 14
V gene: TRBV4-1
D gene: NA

CDR3 protein: ATSRGTGQAYEQY
J gene: TRBJ2-7
CDR3 length: 13
V gene: TRBV15
D gene: TRBD1

CDR3 protein: ASSLIPQSYNEQF
J gene: TRBJ2-1
CDR3 length: 13
V gene: TRBV7-3
D gene: NA

CDR3 protein: ASTWDNSYEQF
J gene: TRBJ2-1
CDR3 length: 11
V gene: TRBV19
D gene: NA

CDR3 protein: ASSITWGDGELF
J gene: TRBJ2-2
CDR3 length: 12
V gene: TRBV19
D gene: NA

CDR3 protein: ASSYGPLAGVDDEQF
J gene: TRBJ2-1
CDR3 length: 15
V gene: TRBV7-9
D gene: TRBD2

CDR3 protein: ASSDYEQY
J gene: TRBJ2-7
CDR3 length: 8
V gene: TRBV2
D gene: NA

CDR3 protein: ATSRGLAGGGEQY
J gene: TRBJ2-7
CDR3 length: 13
V gene: TRBV15
D gene: TRBD2

CDR3 protein: ASSPGRHYEQY
J gene: TRBJ2-7
CDR3 length: 11
V gene: TRBV11-3
D gene: NA

CDR3 protein: ASSSLGRREAF
J gene: TRBJ1-1
CDR3 length: 11
V gene: TRBV5-4
D gene: NA

CDR3 protein: ASSTTAGTGGDSYEQY
J gene: TRBJ2-7
CDR3 length: 16
V gene: TRBV21-1
D gene: NA

CDR3 protein: ASSSDRGNQPQH
J gene: TRBJ1-5
CDR3 length: 12
V gene: TRBV19
D gene: TRBD1

CDR3 protein: SVEDEGTYEQY
J gene: TRBJ2-7
CDR3 length: 11
V gene: TRBV29-1
D gene: NA

CDR3 protein: ASSFSEGGEAF
J gene: TRBJ1-1
CDR3 length: 11
V gene: TRBV5-1
D gene: NA

CDR3 protein: ASSVAGTSTDTQY
J gene: TRBJ2-3
CDR3 length: 13
V gene: TRBV9
D gene: NA

CDR3 protein: AISESPLGDTGYT
J gene: TRBJ1-2
CDR3 length: 13
V gene: TRBV10-3
D gene: NA

CDR3 protein: ASSKNVAGGWEETQY
J gene: TRBJ2-5
CDR3 length: 15
V gene: TRBV7-6
D gene: TRBD2

CDR3 protein: ASRTTGNYGYT
J gene: TRBJ1-2
CDR3 length: 11
V gene: TRBV19
D gene: NA

CDR3 protein: ASSQRPAVNTGELF
J gene: TRBJ2-2
CDR3 length: 14
V gene: TRBV4-1
D gene: NA

CDR3 protein: ASSSNLGQEAF
J gene: TRBJ1-1
CDR3 length: 11
V gene: TRBV5-1
D gene: NA

CDR3 protein: ASSDNLLLHGNEQF
J gene: TRBJ2-1
CDR3 length: 14
V gene: TRBV5-1
D gene: NA

CDR3 protein: ASSFTGGVAF
J gene: TRBJ1-1
CDR3 length: 10
V gene: TRBV7-8
D gene: NA

CDR3 protein: ASSLLGDRGPYEQF
J gene: TRBJ2-1
CDR3 length: 14
V gene: TRBV27
D gene: TRBD1

CDR3 protein: ASSLIDGYNEQF
J gene: TRBJ2-1
CDR3 length: 12
V gene: TRBV5-1
D gene: NA

CDR3 protein: ASSVNRDGELF
J gene: TRBJ2-2
CDR3 length: 11
V gene: TRBV9
D gene: NA

CDR3 protein: ASSLSGAGELF
J gene: TRBJ2-2
CDR3 length: 11
V gene: TRBV11-2
D gene: NA

CDR3 protein: ASSPPGLAGNHEQF
J gene: TRBJ2-1
CDR3 length: 14
V gene: TRBV5-4
D gene: TRBD2

CDR3 protein: ASSLSITSGNTRKRTDTQY
J gene: TRBJ2-3
CDR3 length: 19
V gene: TRBV27
D gene: TRBD2

CDR3 protein: ASRSDGRTPLSSYEQY
J gene: TRBJ2-7
CDR3 length: 16
V gene: TRBV5-1
D gene: NA

CDR3 protein: AWSAMDRGSRFYEQY
J gene: TRBJ2-7
CDR3 length: 15
V gene: TRBV30
D gene: TRBD1

CDR3 protein: ASSLGGRETQY
J gene: TRBJ2-5
CDR3 length: 11
V gene: TRBV5-5
D gene: NA

CDR3 protein: ASSVVSNTEAF
J gene: TRBJ1-1
CDR3 length: 11
V gene: TRBV19
D gene: NA

CDR3 protein: ASSYSTSGSTDTQY
J gene: TRBJ2-3
CDR3 length: 14
V gene: TRBV6-5
D gene: TRBD2

CDR3 protein: ASSIRRSQTQY
J gene: TRBJ2-5
CDR3 length: 11
V gene: TRBV19
D gene: NA

CDR3 protein: ASSQVAPAHEQY
J gene: TRBJ2-7
CDR3 length: 12
V gene: TRBV4-1
D gene: NA

CDR3 protein: ASSPRLAGVDEQF
J gene: TRBJ2-1
CDR3 length: 13
V gene: TRBV5-4
D gene: TRBD2

CDR3 protein: ASSPQSGTLDYNEQF
J gene: TRBJ2-1
CDR3 length: 15
V gene: TRBV18
D gene: NA

CDR3 protein: ASSLSPFDIQY
J gene: TRBJ2-4
CDR3 length: 11
V gene: TRBV7-9
D gene: NA

CDR3 protein: ASSIRLAQQSYNEQF
J gene: TRBJ2-1
CDR3 length: 15
V gene: TRBV7-9
D gene: TRBD2

CDR3 protein: ASSSRGLRGDTQY
J gene: TRBJ2-3
CDR3 length: 13
V gene: TRBV11-2
D gene: NA

CDR3 protein: ASSSRTVLAETTNEKLF
J gene: TRBJ1-4
CDR3 length: 17
V gene: TRBV7-9
D gene: NA

CDR3 protein: ASSPLGLGSSGANVLT
J gene: TRBJ2-6
CDR3 length: 16
V gene: TRBV5-6
D gene: TRBD2

CDR3 protein: ASTRTGGINEQF
J gene: TRBJ2-1
CDR3 length: 12
V gene: TRBV25-1
D gene: TRBD1

CDR3 protein: ASTWGSGPTGELF
J gene: TRBJ2-2
CDR3 length: 13
V gene: TRBV2
D gene: NA

CDR3 protein: ASSTTGVTGREKLF
J gene: TRBJ1-4
CDR3 length: 14
V gene: TRBV7-9
D gene: TRBD1

CDR3 protein: ASSLEGLAGDPDTQY
J gene: TRBJ2-3
CDR3 length: 15
V gene: TRBV7-8
D gene: TRBD2

CDR3 protein: ASIQRPGSHQPQH
J gene: TRBJ1-5
CDR3 length: 13
V gene: TRBV6-1
D gene: NA